The 20 T cell receptor beta chains below all came from one sample that was sequenced in a study of T cell changes during pregnancy in multiple sclerosis. Libraries were prepared by immunoSEQ multiplex PCR; TCRdb keeps only in-frame clonotypes and omits some of them. The sample records 50,000 to 55,000 clones, around nine tenths being singletons. The sequenced sample was CD4+ T cells from peripheral blood mononuclear cells, obtained in the third trimester of pregnancy. Receptor source: a female donor with multiple sclerosis, enrolled in a pregnancy study.

The rearrangement uses TRBV2 and TRBJ1-6, with 11 bases identical to TRBD1. Germline-derived CDR1 and CDR2 are SNHLY and FYNNEI. The V segment lost 6 bases and the J segment 9 bases; nucleotides outside the gene matches: 1. This CDR3 region has 13 residues. The CDR3 DNA follows: TGTGCCAGCAGGGGGACAGGGGGTTCACCCCTCCACTTT. This translates into CASRGTGGSPLHF.

The V call is TRBV7-3, the J call TRBJ2-2, with TRBD1 matching 8 bases. CDR3 length equals 14 residues. The J segment lost 7 bases and the V segment lost 2 bases, leaving 3 bases of the junction unmatched. From germline, CDR1 is SGHTA and CDR2 FQGTGA. The CDR3 loop reads CASSLQGASGELFF. The CDR3 region has the DNA TGTGCCAGCAGCTTACAGGGGGCGAGCGGGGAGCTGTTTTTT.

The rearrangement joins TRBV7-2 to TRBJ2-1; 7 positions agree with TRBD2. Per the germline V gene, CDR1 is SGHTA and CDR2 is FQGNSA. The CDR3 runs to 17 residues. V was pared by 0 bases and J by 5 bases, with 10 bases of the junction left unmatched. Here the CDR3 reads CASSLASWASGDNEQFF. CDR3 nucleotides: TGTGCCAGCAGCTTAGCCAGTTGGGCTAGCGGAGACAATGAGCAGTTCTTC.

The V call is TRBV27, the J call TRBJ2-1, with TRBD1 matching over 10 bases. Trimming at V came to 10 bases and at J to 2 bases, leaving 5 bases not matched to a gene. The CDR3 length is 14 residues. Per germline, CDR1 MNHEY and CDR2 SMNVEV (reference sequence). Here the CDR3 DNA reads TGTGCCACCTGGGACAGGGGAGCCTACAATGAGCAGTTCTTC. Translation gives CATWDRGAYNEQFF.

The chain carries TRBV9 and TRBJ1-1; D is unclear. V was clipped by 0 bases and J by 0 bases, with 6 bases between them. The V gene's germline CDR1 is SGDLS and CDR2 YYNGEE. This CDR3 region has 14 residues. Here the CDR3 reads CASSVVDVNTEAFF. The CDR3 DNA reads TGTGCCAGCAGCGTAGTAGATGTGAACACTGAAGCTTTCTTT.

The rearrangement links TRBV11-1 to TRBJ1-1; possibly TRBD1 for D (6 bases). The CDR3 sequence is 16 residues long. Trimming took 5 bases from V and 1 from J, leaving 17 bases between them. Germline loops: CDR1 SGHAT, CDR2 FQDESV (reference sequence). CDR3 residues: CASSISGSRGNTEAFF. The CDR3, as DNA: TGTGCCAGCAGCATCTCGGGGTCCAGGGGGAACACTGAAGCTTTCTTT.

The gene calls are TRBV6-1 and TRBJ1-1, with D tentatively TRBD1 (5 bases). This CDR3 comprises 13 residues. With 4 bases removed from V and 1 base from J, the gap between germline ends came to 7 bases. Germline values: CDR1 MNHNS, CDR2 SASEGT. CDR3 DNA: TGTGCCAGCAGTGGTCAGGGGAACACTGAAGCTTTCTTT. It yields the protein CASSGQGNTEAFF.

In regard to this clone: At one end, the junction sequence differs from germline, possibly due to a read error. The rearrangement joins TRBV2 to TRBJ1-1; D perhaps matches TRBD1 (6 bases). The CDR3 length is 11 residues. Germline V gives CDR1 SNHLY, CDR2 FYNNEI. The CDR3 DNA reads as TGTGCCGGGATCGGACAGCCCCTTCCAATCTTT. It codes for CAGIGQPLPIF. The variable domain in full, with the rest retrieved from reference TRBV2 and TRBJ1-1, is EPEVTQTPSHQVTQMGQEVILRCVPISNHLYFYWYRQILGQKVEFLVSFYNNEISEKSEIFDDQFSVERPDGSNFTLKIRSTKLEDSAMYFCAGIGQPLPIFGQGTRLTVV.

The sample holds one count of this clone. The chain uses TRBV27 and TRBJ2-1, with D unresolved. Germline V gives CDR1 MNHEY, CDR2 SMNVEV (reference sequence). V was clipped by 6 bases and J by 0 bases, with 9 bases between them. CDR3 size: 14 residues. Here the CDR3 DNA reads TGTGCCAGCAGCATGGAGAGCTCCTACAATGAGCAGTTCTTC. It yields the protein CASSMESSYNEQFF.

The gene calls are TRBV19 and TRBJ1-3, with TRBD1 matching 7 bases. The CDR3 covers 15 residues. Germline V gives CDR1 LNHDA, CDR2 SQIVND (reference sequence). The J segment lost 0 bases and the V segment lost 6 bases, leaving 5 bases of the junction unmatched. Here the CDR3 reads CASRRGQTSGNTIYF. CDR3 DNA sequence: TGTGCCAGTAGGCGGGGACAGACCTCTGGAAACACCATATATTTT. The variable domain in full, with the rest retrieved from reference TRBV19 and TRBJ1-3, is DGGITQSPKYLFRKEGQNVTLSCEQNLNHDAMYWYRQDPGQGLRLIYYSQIVNDFQKGDIAEGYSVSREKKESFPLTVTSAQKNPTAFYLCASRRGQTSGNTIYFGEGSWLTVV.

A single count supports this clone. J is TRBJ2-7 and V is TRBV6-5; the match to TRBD2 covers 10 bases. V trimming: 0 bases; J trimming: 3 bases; junction bases outside the gene matches: 5. Germline V lookup: CDR1 MNHEY, CDR2 SVGAGI. This CDR3 is built from 16 residues. The CDR3 coding sequence is TGTGCCAGCAGTTACTCCTGGCTAGCGGGGGTCTACGAGCAGTACTTC. It codes for CASSYSWLAGVYEQYF.

The CDR3 DNA follows: TGTGCCAGCAGCTTAGTTTGGGGGGCCGGGGAGCTGTTTTTT. Amino acids: CASSLVWGAGELFF. This chain links TRBV7-8 with TRBJ2-2; a possible D gene is TRBD2 (6 bases). Trimming removed 1 base at V and 6 bases at J, with 9 bases between. This CDR3 is built from 14 residues. Germline V gene sequence: CDR1 SGHVS, CDR2 FQNEAQ.

V is TRBV18 and J is TRBJ1-3, with TRBD1 as a possible D gene (5 bases). The ends were cut back, 5 bases at V and 2 bases at J, with 13 bases in the middle. The CDR3 consists of 15 residues. CDR1 is KGHSH, CDR2 LQKENI, per germline. The DNA for the CDR3 is TGTGCCAGCTCATCCAGCGGGGCCACTGGAAACACCATATATTTT. Translated, it gives CASSSSGATGNTIYF.

The DNA for the CDR3 is TGTGCCAGCCGAGGACAGGCTCAAGTGAATGAGCAGTTCTTC. Translation: CASRGQAQVNEQFF. The chain carries TRBV6-5 and TRBJ2-1; TRBD1 aligns across 7 bases. V was clipped by 8 bases and J by 7 bases; unmatched bases: 11. The germline CDR1 and CDR2 sequences are MNHEY and SVGAGI. The CDR3 length is 14 residues.

The chain recombines TRBV6-6 with TRBJ2-2; TRBD1 matches 7 bases. The CDR3 is made up of 15 amino acids. V shed 7 bases and J 5 bases; nucleotides not matched to a gene: 10. Per germline, CDR1 MNHNY and CDR2 SVGAGI (reference sequence). The CDR3 DNA sequence: TGTGCCAGCACCAAAGACAGGGCGGTTACCGGGGAGCTGTTTTTT. Protein product: CASTKDRAVTGELFF.

A word on this clone: In the same sample, other DNA sequences code for this CDR3. This rearrangement joins TRBV9 to TRBJ2-1; TRBD2 aligns across 12 bases. V shed 0 bases, J shed 7 bases, and the junction held 2 bases outside the gene matches. This CDR3 has 15 residues. Germline CDR1 reads SGDLS; CDR2 reads YYNGEE. This CDR3 reads CASSVELAGGNEQFF. The CDR3, as DNA: TGTGCCAGCAGCGTAGAACTAGCGGGGGGTAATGAGCAGTTCTTC.

The chain joins TRBV6-1 to TRBJ2-3; 7 bases line up with TRBD2. V lost 4 bases and J lost 3; bases outside the gene matches: 13. CDR1 and CDR2 from the germline V gene are MNHNS and SASEGT. CDR3 length: 17 residues. CDR3 loop: CASSGSGTPRSTDTQYF. The CDR3 region has the DNA TGTGCCAGCAGTGGAAGCGGGACTCCGAGGAGTACAGATACGCAGTATTTT.

This chain connects TRBV18 to TRBJ1-6; TRBD1 matches at 8 bases. Germline CDR1 is KGHSH and CDR2 is LQKENI. This CDR3 has 16 residues. V dropped 6 bases and J dropped 6; count of bases not matched to a gene: 10. CDR3 protein: CASSLRDRQFNSPLHF. The CDR3 region has the DNA TGTGCCAGCTCCCTTCGGGACAGGCAGTTTAATTCACCCCTCCACTTT.

V usage is TRBV27 and J usage is TRBJ2-1; 9 bases are a match to TRBD1. Germline V gene data show CDR1 as MNHEY and CDR2 as SMNVEV (reference sequence). This CDR3 is built from 15 residues. With V trimmed by 8 bases and J by 8 bases, 13 bases remained unmatched. The CDR3 spells CASSLQQGAQDEQFF. The CDR3 nucleotides are TGTGCCAGCTCCTTGCAACAGGGGGCGCAAGATGAGCAGTTCTTC.

V usage is TRBV2 and J usage is TRBJ1-2; 7 nucleotides line up with TRBD1. Trimming took 6 bases from V and 5 from J; bases not matched to a gene: 6. The CDR3 loop spans 13 amino acids. The V gene's germline CDR1 is SNHLY and CDR2 FYNNEI. CDR3 coding DNA: TGTGCCAGCAGCCCCGGGACAGCATATGGCTACACCTTC. It yields the protein CASSPGTAYGYTF.